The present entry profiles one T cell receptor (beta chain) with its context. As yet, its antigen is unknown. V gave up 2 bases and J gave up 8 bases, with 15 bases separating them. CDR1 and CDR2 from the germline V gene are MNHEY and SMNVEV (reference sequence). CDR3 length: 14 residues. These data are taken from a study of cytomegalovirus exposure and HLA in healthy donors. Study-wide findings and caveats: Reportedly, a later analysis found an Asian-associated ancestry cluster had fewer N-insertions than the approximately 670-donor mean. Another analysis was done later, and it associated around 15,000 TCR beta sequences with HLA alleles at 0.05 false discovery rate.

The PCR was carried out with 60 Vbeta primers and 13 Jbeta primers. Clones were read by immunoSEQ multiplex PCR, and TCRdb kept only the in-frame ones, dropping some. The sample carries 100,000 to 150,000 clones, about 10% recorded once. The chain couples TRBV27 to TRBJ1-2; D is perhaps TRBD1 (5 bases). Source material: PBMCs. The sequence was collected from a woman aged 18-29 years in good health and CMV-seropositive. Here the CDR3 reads CASSLNGWGDGYTF. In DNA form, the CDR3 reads TGTGCCAGCAGTTTAAATGGGTGGGGGGACGGCTACACCTTC.